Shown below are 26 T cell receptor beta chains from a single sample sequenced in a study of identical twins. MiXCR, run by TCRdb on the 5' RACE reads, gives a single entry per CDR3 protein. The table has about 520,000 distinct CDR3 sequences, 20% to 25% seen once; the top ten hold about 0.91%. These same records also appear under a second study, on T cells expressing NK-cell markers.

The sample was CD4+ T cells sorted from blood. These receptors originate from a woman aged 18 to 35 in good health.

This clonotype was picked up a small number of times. The CDR3 spells CSARGVGQGNTGELFF. CDR3 in DNA: TGCAGTGCTAGAGGGGTGGGACAGGGAAACACCGGGGAGCTGTTTTTT. This chain links TRBV20-1 with TRBJ2-2; 9 bases are shared with TRBD1. The germline gives CDR1 DFQATT, CDR2 SNEGSKA (reference sequence). Trimming cost V 1 base and J 2 bases; bases outside gene matches: 5. This CDR3 region has 16 residues.

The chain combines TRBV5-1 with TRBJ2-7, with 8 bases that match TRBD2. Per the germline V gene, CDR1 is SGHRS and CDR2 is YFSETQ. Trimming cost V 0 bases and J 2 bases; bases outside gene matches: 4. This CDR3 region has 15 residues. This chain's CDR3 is CASSLVVGRAYEQYF. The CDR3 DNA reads TGCGCCAGCAGCTTGGTGGTCGGGAGGGCCTACGAGCAGTACTTC.

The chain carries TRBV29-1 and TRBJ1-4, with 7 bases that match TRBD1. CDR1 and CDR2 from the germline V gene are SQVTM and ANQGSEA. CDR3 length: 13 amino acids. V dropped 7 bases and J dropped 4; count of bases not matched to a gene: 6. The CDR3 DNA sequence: TGCAGCGCTCGGGACAGCTTTAATGAAAAACTGTTTTTT. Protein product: CSARDSFNEKLFF.

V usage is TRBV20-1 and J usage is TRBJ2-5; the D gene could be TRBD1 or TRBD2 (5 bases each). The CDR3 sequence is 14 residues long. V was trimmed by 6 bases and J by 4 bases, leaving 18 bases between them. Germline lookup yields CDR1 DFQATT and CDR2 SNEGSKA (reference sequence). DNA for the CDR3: TGCAGTGCCCTGAGGGGATCCCGCGGAGAGACCCAGTACTTC. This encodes CSALRGSRGETQYF.

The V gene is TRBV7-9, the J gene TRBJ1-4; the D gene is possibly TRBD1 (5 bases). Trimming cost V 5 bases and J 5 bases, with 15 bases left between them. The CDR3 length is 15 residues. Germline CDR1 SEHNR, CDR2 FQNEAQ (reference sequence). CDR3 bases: TGTGCCAGCAGCGTCCGGGGTGGGGCGAATGAAAAACTGTTTTTT. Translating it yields CASSVRGGANEKLFF.

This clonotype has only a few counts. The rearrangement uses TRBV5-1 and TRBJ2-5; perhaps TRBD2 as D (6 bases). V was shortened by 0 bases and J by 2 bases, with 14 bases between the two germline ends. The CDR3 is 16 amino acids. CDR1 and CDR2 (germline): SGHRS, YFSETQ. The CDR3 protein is CASSLGSPGLQETQYF. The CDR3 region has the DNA TGCGCCAGCAGCTTGGGGAGCCCAGGACTACAAGAGACCCAGTACTTC.

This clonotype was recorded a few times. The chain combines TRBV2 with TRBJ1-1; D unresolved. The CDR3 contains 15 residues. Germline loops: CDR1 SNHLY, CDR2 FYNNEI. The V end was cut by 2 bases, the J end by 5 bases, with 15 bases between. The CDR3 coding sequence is TGTGCCAGCAGTGAATGGTCGGGGAGGGAGACTGAAGCTTTCTTT. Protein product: CASSEWSGRETEAFF.

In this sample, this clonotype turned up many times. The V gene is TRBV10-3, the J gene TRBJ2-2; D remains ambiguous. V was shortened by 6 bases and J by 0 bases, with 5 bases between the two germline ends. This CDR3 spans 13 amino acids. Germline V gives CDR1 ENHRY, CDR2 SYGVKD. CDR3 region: CAISVSNTGELFF. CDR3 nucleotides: TGTGCCATCAGCGTCTCGAACACCGGGGAGCTGTTTTTT.

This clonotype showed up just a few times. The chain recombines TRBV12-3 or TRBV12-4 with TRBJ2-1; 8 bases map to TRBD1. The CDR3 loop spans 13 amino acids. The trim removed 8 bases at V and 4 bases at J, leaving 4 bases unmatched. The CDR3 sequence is CASRDRHYNEQFF. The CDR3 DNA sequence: TGTGCCAGCCGGGACAGGCATTACAATGAGCAGTTCTTC.

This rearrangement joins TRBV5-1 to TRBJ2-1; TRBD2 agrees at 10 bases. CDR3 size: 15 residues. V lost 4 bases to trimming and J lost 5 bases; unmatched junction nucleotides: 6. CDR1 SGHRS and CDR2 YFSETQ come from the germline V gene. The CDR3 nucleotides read TGCGCCAGCAGCGATCCTAGCGGGGGTCACAATGAGCAGTTCTTC. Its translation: CASSDPSGGHNEQFF.

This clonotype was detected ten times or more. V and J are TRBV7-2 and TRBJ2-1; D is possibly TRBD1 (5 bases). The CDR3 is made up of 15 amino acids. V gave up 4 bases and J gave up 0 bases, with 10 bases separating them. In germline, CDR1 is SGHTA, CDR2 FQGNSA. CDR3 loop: CASSSRQLSYNEQFF. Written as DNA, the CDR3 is TGTGCCAGCAGCTCCAGACAGCTCTCCTACAATGAGCAGTTCTTC.

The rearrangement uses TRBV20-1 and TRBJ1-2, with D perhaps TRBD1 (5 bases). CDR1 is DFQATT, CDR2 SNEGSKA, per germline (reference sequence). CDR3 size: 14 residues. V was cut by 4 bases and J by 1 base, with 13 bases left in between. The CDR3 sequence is CSAKPTVYNYGYTF. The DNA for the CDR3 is TGCAGTGCTAAACCGACAGTTTATAACTATGGCTACACCTTC.

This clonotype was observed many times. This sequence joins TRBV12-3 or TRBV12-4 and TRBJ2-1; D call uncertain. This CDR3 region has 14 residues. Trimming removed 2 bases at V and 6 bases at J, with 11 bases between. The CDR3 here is CASSLTMASNEQFF. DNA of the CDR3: TGTGCCAGCAGTTTAACGATGGCTTCCAATGAGCAGTTCTTC.

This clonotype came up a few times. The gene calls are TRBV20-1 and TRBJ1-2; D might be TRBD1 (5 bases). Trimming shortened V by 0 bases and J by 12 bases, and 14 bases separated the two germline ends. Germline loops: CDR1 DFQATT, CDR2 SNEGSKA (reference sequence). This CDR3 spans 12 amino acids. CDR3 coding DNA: TGCAGTGCTAGAGATGGGGCGTCTCCTCACACCTTC. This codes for CSARDGASPHTF.

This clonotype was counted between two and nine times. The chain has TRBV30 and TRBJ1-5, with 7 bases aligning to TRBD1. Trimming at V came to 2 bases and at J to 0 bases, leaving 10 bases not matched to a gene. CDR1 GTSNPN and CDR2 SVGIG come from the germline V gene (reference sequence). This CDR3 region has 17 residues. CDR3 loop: CAWSSGQTSYSNQPQHF. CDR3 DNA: TGTGCCTGGAGTTCGGGACAGACAAGTTATAGCAATCAGCCCCAGCATTTT.

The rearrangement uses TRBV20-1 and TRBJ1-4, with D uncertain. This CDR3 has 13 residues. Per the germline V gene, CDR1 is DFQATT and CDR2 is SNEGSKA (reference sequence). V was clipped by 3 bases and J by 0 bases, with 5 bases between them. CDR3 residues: CSASKSTNEKLFF. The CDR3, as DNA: TGCAGTGCTAGCAAATCAACTAATGAAAAACTGTTTTTT.

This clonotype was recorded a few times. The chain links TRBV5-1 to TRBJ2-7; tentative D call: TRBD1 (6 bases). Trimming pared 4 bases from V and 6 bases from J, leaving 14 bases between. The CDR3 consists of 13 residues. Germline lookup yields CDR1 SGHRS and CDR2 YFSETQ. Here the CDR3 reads CASSGAGASEQYF. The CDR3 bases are TGCGCCAGCAGCGGCGCAGGGGCAAGCGAGCAGTACTTC. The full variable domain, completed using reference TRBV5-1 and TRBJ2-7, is KAGVTQTPRYLIKTRGQQVTLSCSPISGHRSVSWYQQTPGQGLQFLFEYFSETQRNKGNFPGRFSGRQFSNSRSEMNVSTLELGDSALYLCASSGAGASEQYFGPGTRLTVT.

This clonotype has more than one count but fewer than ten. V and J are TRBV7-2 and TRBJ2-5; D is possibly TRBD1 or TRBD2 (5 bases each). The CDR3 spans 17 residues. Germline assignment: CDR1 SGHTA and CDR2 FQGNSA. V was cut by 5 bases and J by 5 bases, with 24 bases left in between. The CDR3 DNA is TGTGCCAGCAGCGTTGGGCCCCCGGGACGGGGACGGGAGACCCAGTACTTC. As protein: CASSVGPPGRGRETQYF.

In nucleotides, the CDR3 is TGCAGTGCTAGATACCACTACGAGCAGTACTTC. It codes for CSARYHYEQYF. V and J are TRBV20-1 and TRBJ2-7; no firm D call. V lost 2 bases and J lost 3, with 5 bases in between. Germline CDR1 DFQATT, CDR2 SNEGSKA (reference sequence). The CDR3 covers 11 residues.

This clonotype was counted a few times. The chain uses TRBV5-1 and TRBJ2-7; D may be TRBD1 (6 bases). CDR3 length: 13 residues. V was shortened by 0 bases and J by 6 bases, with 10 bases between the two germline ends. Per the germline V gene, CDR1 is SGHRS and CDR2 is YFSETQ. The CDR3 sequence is CASSLGYRAEQYF. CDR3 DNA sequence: TGCGCCAGCAGCTTGGGATACAGGGCCGAGCAGTACTTC.

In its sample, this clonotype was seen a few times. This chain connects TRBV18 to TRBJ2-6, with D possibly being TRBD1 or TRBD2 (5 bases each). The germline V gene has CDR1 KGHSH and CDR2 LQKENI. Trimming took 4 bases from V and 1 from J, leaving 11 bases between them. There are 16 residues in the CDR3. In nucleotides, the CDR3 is TGTGCCAGCTCACGGGACGGTATATCTGGGGCCAACGTCCTGACTTTC. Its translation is CASSRDGISGANVLTF.

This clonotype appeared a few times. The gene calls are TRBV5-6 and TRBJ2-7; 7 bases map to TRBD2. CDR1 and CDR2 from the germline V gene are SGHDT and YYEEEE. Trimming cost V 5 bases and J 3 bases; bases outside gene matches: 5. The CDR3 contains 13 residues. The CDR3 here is CASRQRGGYEQYF. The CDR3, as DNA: TGTGCCAGCAGGCAGCGGGGCGGCTACGAGCAGTACTTC. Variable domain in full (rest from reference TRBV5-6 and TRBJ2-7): DAGVTQSPTHLIKTRGQQVTLRCSPKSGHDTVSWYQQALGQGPQFIFQYYEEEERQRGNFPDRFSGHQFPNYSSELNVNALLLGDSALYLCASRQRGGYEQYFGPGTRLTVT.

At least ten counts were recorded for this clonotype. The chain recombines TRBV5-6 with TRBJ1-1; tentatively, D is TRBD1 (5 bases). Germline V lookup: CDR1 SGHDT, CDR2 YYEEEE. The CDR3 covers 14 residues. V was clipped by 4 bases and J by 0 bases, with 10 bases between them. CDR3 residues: CASSRGRMNTEAFF. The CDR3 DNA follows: TGTGCCAGCAGCCGGGGCAGGATGAACACTGAAGCTTTCTTT.

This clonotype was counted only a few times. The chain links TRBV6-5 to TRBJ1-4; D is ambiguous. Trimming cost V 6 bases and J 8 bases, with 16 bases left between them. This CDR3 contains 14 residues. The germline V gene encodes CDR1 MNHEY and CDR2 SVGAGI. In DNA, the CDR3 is TGTGCCAGCAGCTACCTCCAGTCGCAGGAAAAACTGTTTTTT. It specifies CASSYLQSQEKLFF.

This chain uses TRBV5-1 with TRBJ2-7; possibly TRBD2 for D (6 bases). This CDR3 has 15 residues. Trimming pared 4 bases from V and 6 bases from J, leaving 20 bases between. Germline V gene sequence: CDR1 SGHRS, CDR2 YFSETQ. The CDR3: CASSRRDSRNGEQYF. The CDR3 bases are TGCGCCAGCAGCCGGAGGGACTCCAGAAACGGCGAGCAGTACTTC.

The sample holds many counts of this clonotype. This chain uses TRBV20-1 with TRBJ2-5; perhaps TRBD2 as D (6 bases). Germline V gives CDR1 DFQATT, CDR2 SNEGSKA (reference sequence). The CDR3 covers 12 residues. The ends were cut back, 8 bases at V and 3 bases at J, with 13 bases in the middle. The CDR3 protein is CSQRAGEETQYF. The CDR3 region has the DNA TGCAGTCAGCGGGCGGGCGAAGAGACCCAGTACTTC.